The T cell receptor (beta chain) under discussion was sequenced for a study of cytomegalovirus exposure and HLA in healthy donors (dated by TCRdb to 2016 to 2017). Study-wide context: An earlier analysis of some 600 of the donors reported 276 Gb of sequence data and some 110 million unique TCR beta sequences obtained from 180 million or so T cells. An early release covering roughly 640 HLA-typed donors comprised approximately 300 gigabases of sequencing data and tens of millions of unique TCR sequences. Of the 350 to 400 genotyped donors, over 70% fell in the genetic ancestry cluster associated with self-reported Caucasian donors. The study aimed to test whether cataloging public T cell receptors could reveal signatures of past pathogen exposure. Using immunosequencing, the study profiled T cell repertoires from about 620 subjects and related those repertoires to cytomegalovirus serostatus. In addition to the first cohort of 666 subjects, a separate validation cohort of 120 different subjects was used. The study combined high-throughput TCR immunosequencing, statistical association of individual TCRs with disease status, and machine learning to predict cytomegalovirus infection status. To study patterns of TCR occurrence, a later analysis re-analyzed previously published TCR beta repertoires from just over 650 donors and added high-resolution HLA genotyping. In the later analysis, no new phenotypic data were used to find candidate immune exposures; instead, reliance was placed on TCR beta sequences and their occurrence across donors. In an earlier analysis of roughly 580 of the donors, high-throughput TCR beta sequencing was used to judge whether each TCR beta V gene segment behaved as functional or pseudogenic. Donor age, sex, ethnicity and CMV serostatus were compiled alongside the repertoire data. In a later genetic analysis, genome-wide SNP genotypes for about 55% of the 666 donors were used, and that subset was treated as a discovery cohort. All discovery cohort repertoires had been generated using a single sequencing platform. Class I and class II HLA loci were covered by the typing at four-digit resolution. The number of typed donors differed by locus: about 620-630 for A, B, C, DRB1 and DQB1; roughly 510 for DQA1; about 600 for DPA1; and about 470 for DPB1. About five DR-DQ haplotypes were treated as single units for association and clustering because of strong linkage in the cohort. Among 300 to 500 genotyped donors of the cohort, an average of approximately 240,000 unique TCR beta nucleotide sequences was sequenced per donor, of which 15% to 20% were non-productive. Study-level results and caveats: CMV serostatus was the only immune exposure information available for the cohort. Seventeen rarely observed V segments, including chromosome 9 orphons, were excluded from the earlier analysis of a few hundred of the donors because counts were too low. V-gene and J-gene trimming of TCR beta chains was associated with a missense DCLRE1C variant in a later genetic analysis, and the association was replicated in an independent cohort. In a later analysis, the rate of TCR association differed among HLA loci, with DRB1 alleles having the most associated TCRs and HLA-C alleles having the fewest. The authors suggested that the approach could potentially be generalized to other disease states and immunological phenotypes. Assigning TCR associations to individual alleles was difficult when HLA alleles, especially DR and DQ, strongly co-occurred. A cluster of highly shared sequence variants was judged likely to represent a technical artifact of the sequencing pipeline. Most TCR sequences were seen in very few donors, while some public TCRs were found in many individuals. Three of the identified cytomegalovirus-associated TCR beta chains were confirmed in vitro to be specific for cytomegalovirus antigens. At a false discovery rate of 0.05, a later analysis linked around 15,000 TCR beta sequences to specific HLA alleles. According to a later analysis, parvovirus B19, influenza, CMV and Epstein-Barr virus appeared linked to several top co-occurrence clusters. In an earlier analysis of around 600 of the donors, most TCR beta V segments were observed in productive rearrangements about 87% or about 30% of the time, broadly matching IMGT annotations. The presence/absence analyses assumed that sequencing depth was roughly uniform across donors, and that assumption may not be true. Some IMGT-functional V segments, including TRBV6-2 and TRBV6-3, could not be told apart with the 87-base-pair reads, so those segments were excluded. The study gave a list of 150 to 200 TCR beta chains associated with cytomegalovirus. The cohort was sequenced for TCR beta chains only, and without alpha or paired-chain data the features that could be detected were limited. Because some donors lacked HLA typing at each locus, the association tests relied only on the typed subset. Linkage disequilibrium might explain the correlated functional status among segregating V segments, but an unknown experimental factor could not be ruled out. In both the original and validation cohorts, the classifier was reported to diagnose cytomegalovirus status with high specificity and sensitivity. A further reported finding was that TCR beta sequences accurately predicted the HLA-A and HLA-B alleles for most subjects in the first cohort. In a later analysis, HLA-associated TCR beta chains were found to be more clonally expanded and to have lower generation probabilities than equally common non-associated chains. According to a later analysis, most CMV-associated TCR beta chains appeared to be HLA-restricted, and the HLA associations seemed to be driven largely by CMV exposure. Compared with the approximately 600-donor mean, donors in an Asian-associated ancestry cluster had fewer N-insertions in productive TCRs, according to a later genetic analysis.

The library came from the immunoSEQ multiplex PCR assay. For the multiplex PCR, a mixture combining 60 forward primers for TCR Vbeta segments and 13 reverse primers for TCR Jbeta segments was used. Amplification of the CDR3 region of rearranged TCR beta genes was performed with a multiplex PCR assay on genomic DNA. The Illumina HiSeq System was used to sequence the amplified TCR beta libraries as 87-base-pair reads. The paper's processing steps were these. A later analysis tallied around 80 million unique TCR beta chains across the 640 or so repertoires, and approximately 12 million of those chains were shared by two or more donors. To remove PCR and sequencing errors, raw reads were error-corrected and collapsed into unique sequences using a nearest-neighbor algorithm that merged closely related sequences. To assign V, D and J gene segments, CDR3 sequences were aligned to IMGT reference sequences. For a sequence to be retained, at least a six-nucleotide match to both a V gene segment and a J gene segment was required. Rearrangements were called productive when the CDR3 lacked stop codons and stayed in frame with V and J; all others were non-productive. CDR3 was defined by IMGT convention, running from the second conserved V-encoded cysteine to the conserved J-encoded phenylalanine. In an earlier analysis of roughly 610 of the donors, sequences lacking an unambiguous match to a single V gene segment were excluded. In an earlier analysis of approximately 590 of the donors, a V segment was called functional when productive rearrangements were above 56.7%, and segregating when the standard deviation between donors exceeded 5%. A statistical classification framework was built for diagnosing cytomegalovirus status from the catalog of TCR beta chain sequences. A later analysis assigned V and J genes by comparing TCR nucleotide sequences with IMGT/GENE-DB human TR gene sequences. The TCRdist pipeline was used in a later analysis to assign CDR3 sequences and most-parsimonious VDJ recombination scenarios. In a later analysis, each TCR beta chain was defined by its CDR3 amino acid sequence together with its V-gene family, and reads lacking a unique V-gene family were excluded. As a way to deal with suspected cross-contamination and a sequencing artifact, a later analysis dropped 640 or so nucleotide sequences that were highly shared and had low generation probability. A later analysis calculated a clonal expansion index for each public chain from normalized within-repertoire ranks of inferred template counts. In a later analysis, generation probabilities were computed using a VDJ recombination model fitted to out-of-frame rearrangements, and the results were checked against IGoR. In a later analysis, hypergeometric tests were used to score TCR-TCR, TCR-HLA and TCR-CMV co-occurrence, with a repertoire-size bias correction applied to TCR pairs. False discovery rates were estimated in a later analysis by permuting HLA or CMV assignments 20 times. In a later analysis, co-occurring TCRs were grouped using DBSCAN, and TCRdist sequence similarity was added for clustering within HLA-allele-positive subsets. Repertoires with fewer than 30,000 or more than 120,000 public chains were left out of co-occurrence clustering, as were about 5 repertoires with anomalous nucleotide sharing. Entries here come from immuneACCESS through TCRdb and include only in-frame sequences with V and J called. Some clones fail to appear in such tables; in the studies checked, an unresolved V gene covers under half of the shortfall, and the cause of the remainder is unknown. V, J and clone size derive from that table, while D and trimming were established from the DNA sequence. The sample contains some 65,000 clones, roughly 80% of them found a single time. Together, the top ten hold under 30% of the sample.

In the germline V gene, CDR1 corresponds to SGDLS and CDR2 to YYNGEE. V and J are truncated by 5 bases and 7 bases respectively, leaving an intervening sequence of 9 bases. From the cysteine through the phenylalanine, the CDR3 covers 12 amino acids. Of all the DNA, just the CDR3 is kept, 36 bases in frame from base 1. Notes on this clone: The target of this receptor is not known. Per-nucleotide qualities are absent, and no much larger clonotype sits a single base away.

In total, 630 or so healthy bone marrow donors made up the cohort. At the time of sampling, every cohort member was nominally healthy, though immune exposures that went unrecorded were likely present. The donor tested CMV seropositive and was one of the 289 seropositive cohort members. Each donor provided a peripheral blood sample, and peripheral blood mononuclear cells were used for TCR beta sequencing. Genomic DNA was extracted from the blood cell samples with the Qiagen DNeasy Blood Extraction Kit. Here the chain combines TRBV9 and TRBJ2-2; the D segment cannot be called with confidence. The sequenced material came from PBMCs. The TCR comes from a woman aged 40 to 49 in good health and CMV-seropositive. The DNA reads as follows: TGTGCCAGCAGTGGGCCTAACGGGGAGCTGTTTTTT. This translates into CASSGPNGELFF.